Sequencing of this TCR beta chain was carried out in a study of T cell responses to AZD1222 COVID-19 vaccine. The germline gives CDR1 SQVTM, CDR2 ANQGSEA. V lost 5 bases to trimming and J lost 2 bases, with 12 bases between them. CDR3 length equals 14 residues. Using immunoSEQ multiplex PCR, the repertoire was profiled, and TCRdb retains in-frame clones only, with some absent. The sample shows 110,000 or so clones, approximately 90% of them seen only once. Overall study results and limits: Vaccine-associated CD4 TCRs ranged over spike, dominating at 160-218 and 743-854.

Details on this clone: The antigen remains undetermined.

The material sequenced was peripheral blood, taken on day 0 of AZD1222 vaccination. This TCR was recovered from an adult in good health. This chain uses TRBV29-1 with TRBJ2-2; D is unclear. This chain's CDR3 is CSVHLARNTGELFF. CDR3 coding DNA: TGCAGCGTTCATTTGGCGCGCAACACCGGGGAGCTGTTTTTT.